This T cell receptor beta chain was recovered during a study of cytomegalovirus exposure and HLA in healthy donors. With 60 Vbeta and 13 Jbeta primers, the PCR was carried out. Here immunoSEQ multiplex PCR was the method, and the copy in TCRdb shows in-frame clones only, minus some. The data contain just over 25,000 clones, about 70% of them singletons. Germline V lookup: CDR1 MGHRA, CDR2 YSYEKL. The CDR3 totals 17 residues. V trimming: 1 base; J trimming: 5 bases; junction bases outside the gene matches: 13. Findings and caveats of the study: Both high specificity and high sensitivity reportedly marked the classifier's diagnosis of cytomegalovirus status.

Concerning this clone: Its antigen is still unknown.

This TCR came from a woman between 45 and 60 years old in good health and CMV-seronegative. Source material: PBMCs. The rearrangement joins TRBV4-1 to TRBJ2-7; 8 bases map to TRBD1. Here the CDR3 reads CASSQGRSWTGYDEQYF. In nucleotides, the CDR3 is TGCGCCAGCAGCCAAGGAAGGAGTTGGACAGGGTACGACGAGCAGTACTTC.